Following are 27 T cell receptor beta chains from one sample sequenced in a study of Ad26.COV2.S vaccination and SARS-CoV-2 variants. The sample's treatment: around 19 received Ad26.COV2.S at low or high dose, single or two shots; 5 received placebo; per-sample allocation not given. The samples date from day 63 after the first vaccine or placebo injection. Profiled with immunoSEQ multiplex PCR; TCRdb holds only in-frame clones, not every one. This table holds about 390,000 clones, less than 90% found once. The sequenced sample was peripheral blood, obtained in a trial of Ad26.COV2.S vaccine versus placebo. These receptors originate from a person between 18 and 65 years old who received the Ad26.COV2.S COVID-19 vaccine or a placebo.

This sequence joins TRBV2 and TRBJ1-2; D is uncertain. This CDR3 comprises 12 residues. Per germline, CDR1 SNHLY and CDR2 FYNNEI. V gave up 4 bases and J gave up 5 bases, with 8 bases separating them. CDR3 in DNA: TGTGCCAGCAGTGTACAGATATATGGCTACACCTTC. This encodes CASSVQIYGYTF.

This chain joins TRBV12-3 or TRBV12-4 and TRBJ2-5, with a tentative D call TRBD1 (5 bases). The CDR3 spans 13 residues. V was clipped by 5 bases and J by 4 bases, with 11 bases between them. The CDR3 DNA reads as TGTGCCAGCAGTCCCAGGGAAGGAGAGACCCAGTACTTC. This translates into CASSPREGETQYF.

This clone showed up just once. CDR3 amino acids: CASSRGGTGEPDTQYF. CDR3 nucleotide sequence: TGTGCCAGCAGCCGGGGGGGTACAGGGGAACCAGATACGCAGTATTTT. The chain links TRBV6-6 to TRBJ2-3; D perhaps matches TRBD2 (8 bases). The CDR3 consists of 16 residues. V was shortened by 6 bases and J by 4 bases, with 20 bases between the two germline ends. Germline V gene sequence: CDR1 MNHNY, CDR2 SVGAGI (reference sequence).

A single count supports this clone. This chain joins TRBV6-6 and TRBJ1-1; D gene ambiguous. The V end was cut by 7 bases, the J end by 7 bases, with 13 bases between. Germline lookup yields CDR1 MNHNY and CDR2 SVGAGI (reference sequence). This CDR3 has 12 residues. The CDR3 sequence is CASTLIPGEAFF. CDR3 nucleotide sequence: TGTGCCAGCACCTTGATTCCGGGTGAAGCTTTCTTT.

The chain carries TRBV2 and TRBJ1-1; 7 positions agree with TRBD1. Trimming cost V 5 bases and J 1 base; bases outside gene matches: 4. CDR3 length: 14 amino acids. In germline, CDR1 is SNHLY, CDR2 FYNNEI. Written as DNA, the CDR3 is TGTGCCAGCAGTCGACAGGGTTGGAACACTGAAGCTTTCTTT. Protein product: CASSRQGWNTEAFF.

V is TRBV6-1 and J is TRBJ1-5; D perhaps matches TRBD1 (6 bases). V lost 4 bases, J lost 0 bases, and 13 bases lay in between. The CDR3 has 16 residues. Germline assignment: CDR1 MNHNS and CDR2 SASEGT. The CDR3, as DNA: TGTGCCAGCAGTGTCGACAGGACCTATAGCAATCAGCCCCAGCATTTT. Its protein is CASSVDRTYSNQPQHF.

This rearrangement joins TRBV11-2 to TRBJ2-1, with 10 bases aligning to TRBD2. V lost 5 bases to trimming and J lost 5 bases; unmatched junction nucleotides: 9. The CDR3 has 16 residues. CDR1 and CDR2 from the germline V gene are SGHAT and FQNNGV. CDR3 in amino acids: CASSQTLAGTNNEQFF. CDR3 nucleotide sequence: TGTGCCAGCAGCCAAACACTAGCGGGGACAAACAATGAGCAGTTCTTC.

The gene calls are TRBV12-5 and TRBJ1-2, with D unclear. Per germline, CDR1 LGHNT and CDR2 FRNRAP. The CDR3 contains 11 residues. The V end lost 1 base, the J end lost 7 bases, and 4 bases lay between the germline ends. The DNA of the CDR3 is TGTGCTAGTGGTTTGGGCGTTGGCTACACCTTC. It specifies CASGLGVGYTF.

V and J are TRBV5-4 and TRBJ2-1, with TRBD2 matching 13 bases. There are 15 residues in the CDR3. Trimming removed 6 bases from V and 7 bases from J; junction bases left unmatched: 7. The V gene's germline CDR1 is SGHNT and CDR2 YYREEE (reference sequence). CDR3 sequence reads: CASTPGLAGRNEQFF. CDR3 sequence (DNA): TGTGCCAGCACCCCGGGACTAGCGGGACGTAATGAGCAGTTCTTC.

V usage is TRBV2 and J usage is TRBJ2-7, with 7 bases identical to TRBD1. CDR1 and CDR2 from the germline V gene are SNHLY and FYNNEI. The ends lost 3 bases at V and 4 bases at J; junction bases unmatched: 3. The CDR3 length is 13 residues. The CDR3 DNA reads TGTGCCAGCAGTGACTACAGGGGTTACGAGCAGTACTTC. Protein: CASSDYRGYEQYF.

In this sample, this clone turned up a few times. The chain joins TRBV5-1 to TRBJ1-6; D call uncertain. CDR1 SGHRS and CDR2 YFSETQ come from the germline V gene. This CDR3 has 14 amino acids. Trimming took off 1 base at V and 7 bases at J, with 9 bases between the two ends. DNA for the CDR3: TGCGCCAGCAGCTTGAGTCAGCGAAATTCACCCCTCCACTTT. Protein product: CASSLSQRNSPLHF.

This clone was counted a single time. A much more abundant neighbour one base away suggests this may be a read error. This sample includes further DNA sequences coding for the same CDR3. The rearrangement links TRBV4-1 to TRBJ1-4, with a tentative D call TRBD1 (5 bases). Germline CDR1 is MGHRA and CDR2 is YSYEKL. The CDR3 has 15 residues. The CDR3 region has the DNA TGCGCTAGCAGCCAAGTGGCCGGGGACGGTGAAAAACTGTTTTTT. Residues: CASSQVAGDGEKLFF.

The rearrangement joins TRBV3-1 (or the pseudogene TRBV3-2) to TRBJ1-2, with D unclear. Germline CDR1 and CDR2: LGHDT and YNNKEL (reference sequence). The CDR3 totals 15 residues. Trimming took 0 bases from V and 8 from J, leaving 16 bases between them. The CDR3 spells CASSQESGFQSGYTF. In DNA, the CDR3 is TGTGCCAGCAGCCAAGAATCGGGATTTCAGTCGGGCTACACCTTC.

The rearrangement joins TRBV6-5 to TRBJ1-6, with D perhaps matching TRBD1 (5 bases). This CDR3 is 14 amino acids long. V lost 5 bases and J lost 8, with 13 bases in between. Germline CDR1 reads MNHEY; CDR2 reads SVGAGI. The CDR3, as DNA: TGTGCCAGCAGTAGCAGACAGATAGATTCACCCCTCCACTTT. As protein: CASSSRQIDSPLHF.

The J gene is TRBJ2-1, the V gene TRBV4-1; 8 bases match TRBD1. There are 15 residues in the CDR3. The trim removed 2 bases at V and 2 bases at J, leaving 2 bases unmatched. The germline V gene encodes CDR1 MGHRA and CDR2 YSYEKL. The CDR3 spells CASSQRTGTYNEQFF. The CDR3 nucleotides are TGCGCCAGCAGCCAACGGACAGGGACCTACAATGAGCAGTTCTTC.

This clone has at least ten counts. The chain joins TRBV7-9 to TRBJ1-6; no firm D call. CDR1 SEHNR and CDR2 FQNEAQ come from the germline V gene (reference sequence). The germline V and J ends were trimmed by 7 bases and 7 bases, with 8 bases remaining between them. The CDR3 is 12 residues long. The CDR3 region is CASTLGNSPLHF. The CDR3 bases are TGTGCCAGCACCCTCGGGAATTCACCCCTCCACTTT.

This clone turned up a few times. The gene calls are TRBV2 and TRBJ1-1; D might be TRBD1 (6 bases). Trimming left V 7 bases short and J 1 base short, with 10 bases between. Per the germline V gene, CDR1 is SNHLY and CDR2 is FYNNEI. The CDR3 runs 13 residues. CDR3 region: CASIRQENTEAFF. The CDR3 nucleotides are TGTGCCAGCATTAGACAGGAGAACACTGAAGCTTTCTTT.

V and J are TRBV6-5 and TRBJ1-2; tentatively, D is TRBD1 (6 bases). The germline V and J ends were trimmed by 2 bases and 4 bases, with 11 bases remaining between them. The CDR3 runs 14 residues. CDR1 and CDR2 from the germline V gene are MNHEY and SVGAGI. CDR3 loop: CASSYAQGTYGYTF. The CDR3 DNA follows: TGTGCCAGCAGTTACGCACAGGGAACCTATGGCTACACCTTC.

J is TRBJ1-3 and V is TRBV25-1, with D maybe TRBD1 (6 bases). This CDR3 comprises 13 residues. Trimming pared 2 bases from V and 8 bases from J, leaving 10 bases between. CDR1 is MGHDK and CDR2 is SYGVNS in the germline V gene. This chain's CDR3 is CASSEQGMDTIYF. The CDR3 region has the DNA TGTGCCAGCAGTGAACAGGGGATGGACACCATATATTTT.

A remark on this clone: Other DNA sequences of this sample code for an identical CDR3. The chain couples TRBV18 to TRBJ1-1; 7 bases match TRBD1. V dropped 3 bases and J dropped 4; count of bases not matched to a gene: 2. CDR1 is KGHSH, CDR2 LQKENI, per germline. This CDR3 is built from 13 residues. The CDR3 sequence: CASSPDRVTEAFF. In nucleotides, the CDR3 is TGTGCCAGCTCACCCGACAGGGTCACTGAAGCTTTCTTT.

This chain joins TRBV20-1 and TRBJ1-5; 8 positions agree with TRBD1. CDR1 is DFQATT and CDR2 is SNEGSKA in the germline V gene (reference sequence). The CDR3 contains 16 residues. With 3 bases clipped from V and 4 bases from J, the junction kept 11 bases outside the gene matches. This chain's CDR3 is CSASVAGGAENQPQHF. The CDR3 bases are TGCAGTGCTAGTGTGGCAGGGGGCGCAGAAAATCAGCCCCAGCATTTT.

This clone occurred a few times. This chain connects TRBV6-5 to TRBJ1-1, with D uncertain. This CDR3 is built from 11 residues. V dropped 6 bases and J dropped 1 base, with 3 bases sitting between them. The V gene's germline CDR1 is MNHEY and CDR2 SVGAGI. The CDR3 spells CASRQNTEAFF. The CDR3 coding sequence is TGTGCCAGCAGGCAGAACACTGAAGCTTTCTTT.

The chain employs TRBV11-2 and TRBJ2-5; either TRBD1 or TRBD2 may supply D (5 bases each). V shed 5 bases and J shed 7 bases, with 20 bases lying between them. Germline values: CDR1 SGHAT, CDR2 FQNNGV. This CDR3 contains 15 residues. CDR3 sequence (DNA): TGTGCCAGCAGCGAAGTCGCAGGGCTAGCCGGGACCCAGTACTTC. Encoded protein: CASSEVAGLAGTQYF.

The rearrangement uses TRBV7-9 and TRBJ1-1; D perhaps matches TRBD1 (5 bases). V was pared by 5 bases and J by 4 bases, with 8 bases between. The CDR3 length is 12 residues. Germline V CDR1 and CDR2: SEHNR, FQNEAQ (reference sequence). Here the CDR3 reads CASSEGSTEAFF. CDR3 nucleotide sequence: TGTGCCAGCAGCGAGGGGAGCACTGAAGCTTTCTTT.

The count of this clone is one. The chain recombines TRBV10-3 with TRBJ2-7, with TRBD1 matching over 10 bases. Germline loops: CDR1 ENHRY, CDR2 SYGVKD. CDR3 length equals 16 residues. The V gene end was trimmed by 2 bases and the J gene end by 0 bases; junction bases not matched to a gene: 4. As DNA, the CDR3 is TGTGCCATCAGTGAGGCGGGACAGGGGAGCTCCTACGAGCAGTACTTC. The encoded protein is CAISEAGQGSSYEQYF.

The chain carries TRBV5-1 and TRBJ1-1; D is undetermined. CDR3 size: 15 residues. The germline V gene has CDR1 SGHRS and CDR2 YFSETQ. V was shortened by 0 bases and J by 5 bases, with 14 bases between the two germline ends. CDR3 residues: CASSLAIGLGTEAFF. The CDR3 DNA reads as TGCGCCAGCAGCTTGGCCATTGGGTTGGGAACTGAAGCTTTCTTT. The entire variable domain, with the rest obtained from reference TRBV5-1 and TRBJ1-1, is as follows: KAGVTQTPRYLIKTRGQQVTLSCSPISGHRSVSWYQQTPGQGLQFLFEYFSETQRNKGNFPGRFSGRQFSNSRSEMNVSTLELGDSALYLCASSLAIGLGTEAFFGQGTRLTVV.

Comment on this clone: The same CDR3 arises from other DNA sequences in this sample as well. The chain links TRBV20-1 to TRBJ2-5; 7 bases are shared with TRBD1. CDR3 length: 11 residues. The V segment lost 5 bases and the J segment 4 bases; nucleotides outside the gene matches: 1. Germline assignment: CDR1 DFQATT and CDR2 SNEGSKA (reference sequence). The CDR3 DNA sequence: TGCAGTGCTCGACAGGGAGAGACCCAGTACTTC. It encodes CSARQGETQYF.